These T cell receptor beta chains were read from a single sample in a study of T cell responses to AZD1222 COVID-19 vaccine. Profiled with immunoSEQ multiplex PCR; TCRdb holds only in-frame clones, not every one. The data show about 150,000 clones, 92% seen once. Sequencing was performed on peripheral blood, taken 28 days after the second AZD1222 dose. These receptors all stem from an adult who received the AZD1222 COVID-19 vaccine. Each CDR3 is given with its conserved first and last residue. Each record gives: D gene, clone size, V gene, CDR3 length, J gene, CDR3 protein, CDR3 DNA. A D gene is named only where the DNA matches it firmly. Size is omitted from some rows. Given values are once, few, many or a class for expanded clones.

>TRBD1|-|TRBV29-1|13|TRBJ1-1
CSVTGTANAEAFF
TGCAGCGTTACCGGGACAGCAAACGCTGAAGCTTTCTTT
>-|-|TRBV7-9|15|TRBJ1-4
CASSLLETRRNGLFF
TGTGCCAGCAGCTTATTGGAGACACGACGAAACGGACTGTTTTTT
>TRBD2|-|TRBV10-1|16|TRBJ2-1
CASSGGLAGRANEQFF
TGCGCCAGCAGTGGGGGACTAGCGGGCCGTGCCAATGAGCAGTTCTTC
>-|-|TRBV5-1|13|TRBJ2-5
CASSLWADKTQYF
TGCGCCAGCAGCTTGTGGGCAGATAAGACCCAGTACTTC
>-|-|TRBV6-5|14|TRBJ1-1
CASSQSQGLTEAFF
TGTGCCAGCAGCCAAAGCCAGGGGCTCACTGAAGCTTTCTTT
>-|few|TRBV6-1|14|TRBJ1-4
CASSERGGSGKLFF
TGTGCCAGCAGTGAAAGGGGAGGGAGCGGAAAACTGTTTTTT
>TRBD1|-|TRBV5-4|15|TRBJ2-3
CASSGGGQGTDTQYF
TGTGCCAGCAGCGGGGGGGGACAGGGGACAGATACGCAGTATTTT
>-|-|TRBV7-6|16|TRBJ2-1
CASSLETRNTNNEQFF
TGTGCCAGCAGCTTAGAGACCAGAAACACAAACAATGAGCAGTTCTTC
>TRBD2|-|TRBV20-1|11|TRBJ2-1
CSARGPGGQFF
TGCAGTGCTAGGGGCCCGGGAGGGCAGTTCTTC
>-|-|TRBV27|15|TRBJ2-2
CASSLATGHTGELFF
TGTGCCAGCAGTCTAGCCACAGGGCACACCGGGGAGCTGTTTTTT
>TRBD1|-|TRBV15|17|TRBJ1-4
CATSRVLQGGENEKLFF
TGTGCCACCAGCAGAGTTTTGCAGGGGGGAGAAAATGAAAAACTGTTTTTT
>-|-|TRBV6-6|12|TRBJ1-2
CASSYSRGGYTF
TGTGCCAGCAGTTACTCCCGTGGAGGCTACACCTTC
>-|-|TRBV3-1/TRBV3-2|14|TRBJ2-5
CASSQEVGGETQYF
TGTGCCAGCAGCCAAGAGGTTGGGGGAGAGACCCAGTACTTC
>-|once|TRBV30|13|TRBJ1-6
CAWRVSGRSPLHF
TGTGCCTGGAGAGTATCAGGCAGGTCACCCCTCCACTTT
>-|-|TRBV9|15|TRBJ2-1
CASTTGGGTYNEQFF
TGTGCCAGCACTACAGGGGGGGGAACCTACAATGAGCAGTTCTTC
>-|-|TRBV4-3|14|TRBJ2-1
CASAEAGWVDEQFF
TGCGCCAGCGCCGAGGCAGGGTGGGTAGATGAGCAGTTCTTC
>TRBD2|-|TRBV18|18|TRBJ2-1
CASSPMASGRVAFNEQFF
TGTGCCAGCTCACCAATGGCTAGCGGGAGGGTGGCGTTCAATGAGCAGTTCTTC
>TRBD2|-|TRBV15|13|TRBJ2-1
CATSRALAGPLFF
TGTGCCACCAGCAGAGCTCTAGCGGGTCCACTGTTCTTC
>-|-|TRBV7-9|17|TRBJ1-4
CASSHEGGHATNEKLFF
TGTGCCAGCAGCCATGAAGGGGGACATGCAACTAATGAAAAACTGTTTTTT
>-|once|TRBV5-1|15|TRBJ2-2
CASSNMGRHTGELFF
TGCGCCAGCAGCAACATGGGACGGCACACCGGGGAGCTGTTTTTT
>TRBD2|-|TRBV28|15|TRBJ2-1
CASRVLAGVGGEQFF
TGTGCCAGCAGGGTTCTAGCGGGAGTTGGTGGTGAGCAGTTCTTC
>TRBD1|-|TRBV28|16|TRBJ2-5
CASSSPGQGGYETQYF
TGTGCCAGCAGTTCGCCGGGACAGGGGGGTTATGAGACCCAGTACTTC
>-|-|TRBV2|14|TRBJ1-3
CASSTESSGNTIYF
TGTGCCAGCAGTACCGAGAGCTCTGGAAACACCATATATTTT
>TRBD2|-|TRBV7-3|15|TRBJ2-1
CASSSNPAGGNEQFF
TGTGCCAGCAGCTCAAACCCGGCGGGAGGGAATGAGCAGTTCTTC